The rows below give T cell receptor beta chains drawn from one sample of a study of blood T cell repertoires in COVID-19. The data were produced by immunoSEQ multiplex PCR, yet TCRdb's version contains in-frame clones alone and is incomplete. The repertoire consists of some 270,000 clones, with roughly 86% occurring once and the leading ten covering around 9%. The sample comprised peripheral blood. Receptors originate from a man aged 35-49 years with active or convalescent COVID-19. The CDR3 runs from the conserved cysteine through the conserved F or W. Each record gives: J gene, CDR3 length, D gene, clone size, V gene, CDR3 DNA, CDR3 protein. The D gene is left open where the match is weak. Clone sizes are given selectively: once, few, many, or a class where the clone is expanded.

j_call: TRBJ2-4
cdr3_length: 15
d_call: TRBD1
clone_size: .
v_call: TRBV5-6
cdr3_nt: TGTGCCAGCAGCTTTATTGGGACAGGGCTGAACATTCAGTACTTC
cdr3_aa: CASSFIGTGLNIQYF

j_call: TRBJ1-6
cdr3_length: 15
d_call: .
clone_size: .
v_call: TRBV5-1
cdr3_nt: TGCGCCAGCAGCCCAGACGGAGTCCCTATGTCACCCCTCCACTTT
cdr3_aa: CASSPDGVPMSPLHF

j_call: TRBJ1-4
cdr3_length: 15
d_call: TRBD1
clone_size: .
v_call: TRBV4-1
cdr3_nt: TGCGCCAGCAGCCAACAGGGGGCACCCCGAATAAATCGGTTTTTT
cdr3_aa: CASSQQGAPRINRFF

j_call: TRBJ1-6
cdr3_length: 18
d_call: .
clone_size: .
v_call: TRBV6-1
cdr3_nt: TGTGCCAGCAGTGACCTTTCGGACGGGGATGGGTTCAATTCACCCCTCCACTTT
cdr3_aa: CASSDLSDGDGFNSPLHF

j_call: TRBJ2-2
cdr3_length: 12
d_call: .
clone_size: .
v_call: TRBV28
cdr3_nt: TGTGCCAGCAATGGGCTCACCGGGGAGCTGTTTTTT
cdr3_aa: CASNGLTGELFF

j_call: TRBJ2-5
cdr3_length: 15
d_call: TRBD2
clone_size: .
v_call: TRBV20-1
cdr3_nt: TGCAGTGCTAGTCCGGGACTAGGGTACCAAGAGACCCAGTACTTC
cdr3_aa: CSASPGLGYQETQYF

j_call: TRBJ2-1
cdr3_length: 12
d_call: .
clone_size: once
v_call: TRBV4-1
cdr3_nt: TGCGCCAGCAGCGGAAGGGGTCCTGAGCAGTTCTTC
cdr3_aa: CASSGRGPEQFF

j_call: TRBJ1-5
cdr3_length: 15
d_call: .
clone_size: .
v_call: TRBV6-5
cdr3_nt: TGTGCCAGCAGGGAGACAGACTTAAGCAATCAGCCCCAGCATTTT
cdr3_aa: CASRETDLSNQPQHF

j_call: TRBJ2-7
cdr3_length: 13
d_call: TRBD1
clone_size: few
v_call: TRBV2
cdr3_nt: TGTGCCAGCAGTGCAGGGGGCGACTACGAGCAGTACTTC
cdr3_aa: CASSAGGDYEQYF

j_call: TRBJ2-6
cdr3_length: 15
d_call: .
clone_size: .
v_call: TRBV7-9
cdr3_nt: TGTGCCAGCAGCCCCCTTAGCTCTGGGGCCAACGTCCTGACTTTC
cdr3_aa: CASSPLSSGANVLTF

j_call: TRBJ1-2
cdr3_length: 14
d_call: .
clone_size: .
v_call: TRBV19
cdr3_nt: TGTGCCAGTAGTTCCGTCGGGGGTATGGGTGGCTACACCTTC
cdr3_aa: CASSSVGGMGGYTF

j_call: TRBJ2-4
cdr3_length: 14
d_call: .
clone_size: .
v_call: TRBV19
cdr3_nt: TGTGCCAGTACATCAACCCCGAGGGAGAACATTCAGTACTTC
cdr3_aa: CASTSTPRENIQYF

j_call: TRBJ1-5
cdr3_length: 17
d_call: TRBD1
clone_size: few
v_call: TRBV24-1
cdr3_nt: TGTGCCACCAGTGGGCCGGGACAGGGGGCAGGAGTTCAGCCCCAGCATTTT
cdr3_aa: CATSGPGQGAGVQPQHF

j_call: TRBJ2-1
cdr3_length: 15
d_call: .
clone_size: .
v_call: TRBV3-1/TRBV3-2
cdr3_nt: TGTGCCAGCAGCCAAGATTCGTCGGGAGCCGCTGAGCAGTTCTTC
cdr3_aa: CASSQDSSGAAEQFF

j_call: TRBJ1-5
cdr3_length: 15
d_call: .
clone_size: .
v_call: TRBV14
cdr3_nt: TGTGCCAGCAGCCAAGGGCAGAAAGGCAATCAGCCCCAGCATTTT
cdr3_aa: CASSQGQKGNQPQHF

j_call: TRBJ1-3
cdr3_length: 12
d_call: .
clone_size: .
v_call: TRBV19
cdr3_nt: TGTGCCAGTAGTCAACAGGGAAACACCATATATTTT
cdr3_aa: CASSQQGNTIYF

j_call: TRBJ2-1
cdr3_length: 14
d_call: .
clone_size: .
v_call: TRBV7-2
cdr3_nt: TGTGCCTTACGGGCCGCAGGGGCGTACAATGAGCAGTTCTTC
cdr3_aa: CALRAAGAYNEQFF

j_call: TRBJ2-7
cdr3_length: 14
d_call: TRBD1
clone_size: .
v_call: TRBV5-5
cdr3_nt: TGTGCCAGCAGCTTCAGGACAGGTTCCTACGAGCAGTACTTC
cdr3_aa: CASSFRTGSYEQYF

j_call: TRBJ2-2
cdr3_length: 16
d_call: .
clone_size: .
v_call: TRBV28
cdr3_nt: TGTGCCAGCAGAACCCCGATAACTAGCTTTTCCGGGGAGCTGTTTTTT
cdr3_aa: CASRTPITSFSGELFF

j_call: TRBJ2-2
cdr3_length: 14
d_call: .
clone_size: .
v_call: TRBV24-1
cdr3_nt: TGTGCCACCAGTGGTTGGCAAAACACCGGGGAGCTGTTTTTT
cdr3_aa: CATSGWQNTGELFF

j_call: TRBJ1-2
cdr3_length: 17
d_call: TRBD1
clone_size: .
v_call: TRBV5-5
cdr3_nt: TGTGCCAGCACCCCCTCGGGACAGGGTAGATCGGTCTATGGCTACACCTTC
cdr3_aa: CASTPSGQGRSVYGYTF

j_call: TRBJ2-1
cdr3_length: 15
d_call: TRBD2
clone_size: .
v_call: TRBV15
cdr3_nt: TGTGCCACCAGCAGAGATCGTCCTAGCGGGAATGAGCAGTTCTTC
cdr3_aa: CATSRDRPSGNEQFF

j_call: TRBJ1-2
cdr3_length: 13
d_call: .
clone_size: once
v_call: TRBV18
cdr3_nt: TGTGCCAGCTCAGGACAGTCTAACTATGGCTACACCTTC
cdr3_aa: CASSGQSNYGYTF

j_call: TRBJ2-1
cdr3_length: 17
d_call: TRBD2
clone_size: few
v_call: TRBV30
cdr3_nt: TGTGCCTGGAGTGGGACTAGCGGGGAGAGCTCCTACAATGAGCAGTTCTTC
cdr3_aa: CAWSGTSGESSYNEQFF

j_call: TRBJ2-3
cdr3_length: 16
d_call: TRBD2
clone_size: .
v_call: TRBV5-1
cdr3_nt: TGCGCCAGCAGCCTTAGCGGGGCTCTCCTCACAGATACGCAGTATTTT
cdr3_aa: CASSLSGALLTDTQYF

j_call: TRBJ1-5
cdr3_length: 14
d_call: .
clone_size: .
v_call: TRBV27
cdr3_nt: TGTGCCATCTCAGGCGGGGATTCGAATCAGCCCCAGCATTTT
cdr3_aa: CAISGGDSNQPQHF

j_call: TRBJ2-5
cdr3_length: 15
d_call: TRBD2
clone_size: .
v_call: TRBV25-1
cdr3_nt: TGTGCCAGCAGTTACACACTAGCGGGGCAAGAGACCCAGTACTTC
cdr3_aa: CASSYTLAGQETQYF

j_call: TRBJ1-3
cdr3_length: 17
d_call: .
clone_size: .
v_call: TRBV5-6
cdr3_nt: TGTGCCAGCAGCTTTGGGGACTCAGAATACTCTGGAAACACCATATATTTT
cdr3_aa: CASSFGDSEYSGNTIYF

j_call: TRBJ2-3
cdr3_length: 14
d_call: TRBD2
clone_size: .
v_call: TRBV6-4
cdr3_nt: TGTGCCAGCAGTGCGGGGGGGGAGTCAGATACGCAGTATTTT
cdr3_aa: CASSAGGESDTQYF

j_call: TRBJ2-2
cdr3_length: 14
d_call: .
clone_size: few
v_call: TRBV3-1/TRBV3-2
cdr3_nt: TGTGCCAGCAGCCCCGCAGTGGGGGGCGGGGAGCTGTTTTTT
cdr3_aa: CASSPAVGGGELFF

j_call: TRBJ2-3
cdr3_length: 22
d_call: TRBD2
clone_size: .
v_call: TRBV12-5
cdr3_nt: TGTGCTAGTGGTTTGGGACTCGGGACTAGCGGCAGATACGCTCCGGTATCTGATACGCAGTATTTT
cdr3_aa: CASGLGLGTSGRYAPVSDTQYF

j_call: TRBJ2-2
cdr3_length: 20
d_call: .
clone_size: .
v_call: TRBV11-3
cdr3_nt: TGTGCCAGCAGCTTAGATTTTAGGATCAGACGGAGCGAAAACACCGGGGAGCTGTTTTTT
cdr3_aa: CASSLDFRIRRSENTGELFF

j_call: TRBJ1-2
cdr3_length: 13
d_call: .
clone_size: .
v_call: TRBV7-9
cdr3_nt: TGTGCCAGCAGCTTAGAACAGACCTATGGCTACACCTTC
cdr3_aa: CASSLEQTYGYTF

j_call: TRBJ1-2
cdr3_length: 14
d_call: .
clone_size: .
v_call: TRBV18
cdr3_nt: TGTGCCAGCTCACTAGGGACATCTAACTATGGCTACACCTTC
cdr3_aa: CASSLGTSNYGYTF

j_call: TRBJ1-3
cdr3_length: 15
d_call: .
clone_size: many
v_call: TRBV5-6
cdr3_nt: TGTGCCAGCAGTTCCGGACAGCTCTCTGGAAACACCATATATTTT
cdr3_aa: CASSSGQLSGNTIYF

j_call: TRBJ2-7
cdr3_length: 15
d_call: .
clone_size: .
v_call: TRBV5-1
cdr3_nt: TGCGCCAGCAGCTTGGGGGACGGGGGCTCCTACGAGCAGTACTTC
cdr3_aa: CASSLGDGGSYEQYF

j_call: TRBJ1-4
cdr3_length: 14
d_call: .
clone_size: .
v_call: TRBV5-4
cdr3_nt: TGTGCCAGCAGTAAAGCGGGAACTAATGAAAAACTGTTTTTT
cdr3_aa: CASSKAGTNEKLFF

j_call: TRBJ1-5
cdr3_length: 16
d_call: .
clone_size: .
v_call: TRBV4-1
cdr3_nt: TGCGCCAGCAGCCGAGGAGGGGAATTGGACAATCAGCCCCAGCATTTT
cdr3_aa: CASSRGGELDNQPQHF

j_call: TRBJ2-7
cdr3_length: 12
d_call: TRBD2
clone_size: .
v_call: TRBV11-3
cdr3_nt: TGTGCCAGCAGCTTGGGGACTAGCTGGCAGTACTTC
cdr3_aa: CASSLGTSWQYF

j_call: TRBJ1-2
cdr3_length: 15
d_call: TRBD1
clone_size: .
v_call: TRBV6-5
cdr3_nt: TGTGCCAGCAGCTTAGGGGAAAAGGGACAGGGATCGAACACCTTC
cdr3_aa: CASSLGEKGQGSNTF

j_call: TRBJ1-1
cdr3_length: 13
d_call: .
clone_size: .
v_call: TRBV28
cdr3_nt: TGTGCCAGCAGTTACCCCGGGAAGGCGGGGGCTTTCTTT
cdr3_aa: CASSYPGKAGAFF

j_call: TRBJ1-1
cdr3_length: 14
d_call: .
clone_size: few
v_call: TRBV29-1
cdr3_nt: TGCAGCGTTGAAGGGAACATCGTCCTTCCGGGAGCTTTCTTT
cdr3_aa: CSVEGNIVLPGAFF

j_call: TRBJ2-7
cdr3_length: 14
d_call: .
clone_size: .
v_call: TRBV5-1
cdr3_nt: TGCGCCAGCAGCTCGGGAGAATGGGGGGTCGAGCAGTACTTC
cdr3_aa: CASSSGEWGVEQYF

j_call: TRBJ1-3
cdr3_length: 16
d_call: .
clone_size: .
v_call: TRBV5-1
cdr3_nt: TGCGCCAGCAGCTTGAGATTAGGAGGGCAGGGAGACACCATATATTTT
cdr3_aa: CASSLRLGGQGDTIYF

j_call: TRBJ1-2
cdr3_length: 12
d_call: .
clone_size: .
v_call: TRBV19
cdr3_nt: TGTGCCAGTAGGATTGGCATCCATGGCTACACCTTC
cdr3_aa: CASRIGIHGYTF

j_call: TRBJ2-7
cdr3_length: 14
d_call: .
clone_size: few
v_call: TRBV5-1
cdr3_nt: TGCGCCAGCGCGAGGACAGACTCTCGGTACGAGCAGTACTTC
cdr3_aa: CASARTDSRYEQYF

j_call: TRBJ1-5
cdr3_length: 14
d_call: .
clone_size: .
v_call: TRBV5-1
cdr3_nt: TGCGCCAGCAGCTTGGCCGTGCAGAGGAAGGCCCAGCATTTT
cdr3_aa: CASSLAVQRKAQHF

j_call: TRBJ2-6
cdr3_length: 17
d_call: .
clone_size: .
v_call: TRBV11-2
cdr3_nt: TGTGCCAGCAGCTTAGCTTTTGGGAGCTCTGGGGCCAACGTCCTGACTTTC
cdr3_aa: CASSLAFGSSGANVLTF

j_call: TRBJ2-7
cdr3_length: 13
d_call: TRBD2
clone_size: .
v_call: TRBV28
cdr3_nt: TGTGCCAGCCGAAGCGGGGGTCTCTACGAGCAGTACTTC
cdr3_aa: CASRSGGLYEQYF

j_call: TRBJ2-1
cdr3_length: 16
d_call: .
clone_size: .
v_call: TRBV5-1
cdr3_nt: TGCGCCAGCAGCGTACGCAGTGGCCGGGAACCTAATGAGCAGTTCTTC
cdr3_aa: CASSVRSGREPNEQFF

j_call: TRBJ2-7
cdr3_length: 14
d_call: TRBD1
clone_size: .
v_call: TRBV27
cdr3_nt: TGTGCCAGCAGTTTACGGGCGACAGGGTACGAGCAGTACTTC
cdr3_aa: CASSLRATGYEQYF

j_call: TRBJ2-5
cdr3_length: 17
d_call: TRBD1
clone_size: once
v_call: TRBV7-9
cdr3_nt: TGTGCCAGCAGCTTCGGGACAGGGGGCCTTTTGGGGGAGACCCAGTACTTC
cdr3_aa: CASSFGTGGLLGETQYF

j_call: TRBJ2-7
cdr3_length: 16
d_call: TRBD1
clone_size: .
v_call: TRBV28
cdr3_nt: TGTGCCAGTAGCAGTTCCTGGGACAGAGACTCCTACGAGCAGTACTTC
cdr3_aa: CASSSSWDRDSYEQYF

j_call: TRBJ1-1
cdr3_length: 17
d_call: TRBD1
clone_size: few
v_call: TRBV3-1/TRBV3-2
cdr3_nt: TGTGCCAGCAGCCAACTCCTCCCTGGGACAGGGAGGGCTGAAGCTTTCTTT
cdr3_aa: CASSQLLPGTGRAEAFF

j_call: TRBJ1-2
cdr3_length: 13
d_call: TRBD1
clone_size: .
v_call: TRBV19
cdr3_nt: TGTGCCAGTAACGATGGGACAGCCTATGGCTACACCTTC
cdr3_aa: CASNDGTAYGYTF

j_call: TRBJ2-1
cdr3_length: 17
d_call: TRBD2
clone_size: .
v_call: TRBV9
cdr3_nt: TGTGCCAGCAGCGTCCCCGGGACTAGCGGGTCCTACAATGAGCAGTTCTTC
cdr3_aa: CASSVPGTSGSYNEQFF